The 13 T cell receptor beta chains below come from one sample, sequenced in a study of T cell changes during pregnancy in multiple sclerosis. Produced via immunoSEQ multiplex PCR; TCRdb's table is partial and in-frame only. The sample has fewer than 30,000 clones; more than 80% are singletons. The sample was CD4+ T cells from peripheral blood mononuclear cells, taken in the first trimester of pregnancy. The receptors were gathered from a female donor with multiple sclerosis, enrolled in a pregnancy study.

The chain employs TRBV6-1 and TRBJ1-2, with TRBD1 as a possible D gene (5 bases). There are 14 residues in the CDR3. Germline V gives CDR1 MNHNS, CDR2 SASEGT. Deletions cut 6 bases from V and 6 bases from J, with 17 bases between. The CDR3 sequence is CASRRGGEEDGYTF. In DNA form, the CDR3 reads TGTGCCAGCAGGCGGGGCGGAGAGGAGGATGGCTACACCTTC.

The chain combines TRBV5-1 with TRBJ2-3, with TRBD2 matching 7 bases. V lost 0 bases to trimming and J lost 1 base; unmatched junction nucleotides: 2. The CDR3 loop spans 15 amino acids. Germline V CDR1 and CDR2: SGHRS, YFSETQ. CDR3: CASSLARGGTDTQYF. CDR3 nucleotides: TGCGCCAGCAGCTTGGCCCGGGGGGGCACAGATACGCAGTATTTT.

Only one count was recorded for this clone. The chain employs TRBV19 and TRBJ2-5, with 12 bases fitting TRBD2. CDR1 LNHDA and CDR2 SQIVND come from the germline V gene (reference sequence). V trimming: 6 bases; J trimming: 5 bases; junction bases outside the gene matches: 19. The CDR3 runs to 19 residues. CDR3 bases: TGTGCCAGTAGCCCAAAACCTACGGCTAGCGGGGGGGAAAGGGAGACCCAGTACTTC. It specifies CASSPKPTASGGERETQYF.

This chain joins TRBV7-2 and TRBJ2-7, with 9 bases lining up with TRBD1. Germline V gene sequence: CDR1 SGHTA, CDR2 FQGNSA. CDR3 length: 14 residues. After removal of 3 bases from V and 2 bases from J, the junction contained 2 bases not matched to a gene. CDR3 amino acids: CASSFGTGPYEQYF. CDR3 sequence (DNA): TGTGCCAGCAGCTTCGGGACAGGGCCCTACGAGCAGTACTTC.

The CDR3 DNA reads TGTGCCAGCAGCTTAGAGCGGGTAGGTGAGCAGTTCTTC. Amino acid sequence: CASSLERVGEQFF. This sequence joins TRBV7-2 and TRBJ2-1; maybe TRBD2 (6 bases). Trimming removed 1 base at V and 9 bases at J, with 10 bases between. Germline lookup yields CDR1 SGHTA and CDR2 FQGNSA. The CDR3 runs to 13 residues.

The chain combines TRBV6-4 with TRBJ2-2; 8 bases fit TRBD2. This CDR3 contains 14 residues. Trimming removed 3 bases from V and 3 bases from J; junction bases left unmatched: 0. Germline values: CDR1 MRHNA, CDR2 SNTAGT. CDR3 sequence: CASSETSDTGELFF. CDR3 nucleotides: TGTGCCAGCAGTGAGACTAGCGACACCGGGGAGCTGTTTTTT.

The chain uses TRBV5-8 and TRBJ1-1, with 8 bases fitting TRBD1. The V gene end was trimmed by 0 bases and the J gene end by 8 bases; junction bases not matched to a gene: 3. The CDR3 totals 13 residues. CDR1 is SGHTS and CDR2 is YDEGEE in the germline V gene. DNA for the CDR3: TGTGCCAGCAGCTTGGCCCCAGGGGGCGAAGCTTTCTTT. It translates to CASSLAPGGEAFF.

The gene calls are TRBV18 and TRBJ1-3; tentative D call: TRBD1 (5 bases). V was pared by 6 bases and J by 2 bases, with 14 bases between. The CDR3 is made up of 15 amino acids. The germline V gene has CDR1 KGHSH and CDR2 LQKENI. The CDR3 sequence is CASSPTARAGNTIYF. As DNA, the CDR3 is TGTGCCAGCTCCCCCACTGCCAGGGCTGGAAACACCATATATTTT.

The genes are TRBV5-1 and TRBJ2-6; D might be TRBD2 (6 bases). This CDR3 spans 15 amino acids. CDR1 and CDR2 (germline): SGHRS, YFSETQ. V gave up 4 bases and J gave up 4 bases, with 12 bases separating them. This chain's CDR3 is CASSPGAAGANVLTF. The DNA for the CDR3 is TGCGCCAGCAGCCCGGGAGCCGCCGGGGCCAACGTCCTGACTTTC.

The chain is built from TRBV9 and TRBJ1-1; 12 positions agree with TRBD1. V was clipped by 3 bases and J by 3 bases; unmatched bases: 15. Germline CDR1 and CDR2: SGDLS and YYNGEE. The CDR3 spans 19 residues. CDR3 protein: CASSARRGQGAFGDTEAFF. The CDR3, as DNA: TGTGCCAGCAGCGCAAGGCGGGGACAGGGGGCATTTGGAGACACTGAAGCTTTCTTT.

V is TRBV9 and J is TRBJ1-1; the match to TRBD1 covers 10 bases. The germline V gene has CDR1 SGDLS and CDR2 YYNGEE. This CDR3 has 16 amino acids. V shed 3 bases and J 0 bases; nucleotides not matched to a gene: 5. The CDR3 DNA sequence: TGTGCCAGCAGCGCGGACAGGGGGGAGATGAACACTGAAGCTTTCTTT. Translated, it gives CASSADRGEMNTEAFF.

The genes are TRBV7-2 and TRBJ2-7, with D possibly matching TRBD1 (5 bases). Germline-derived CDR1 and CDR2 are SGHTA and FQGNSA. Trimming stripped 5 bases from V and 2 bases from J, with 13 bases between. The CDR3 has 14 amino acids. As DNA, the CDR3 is TGTGCCAGCAGCCCGACAGACTCCGCCTACGAGCAGTACTTC. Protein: CASSPTDSAYEQYF.

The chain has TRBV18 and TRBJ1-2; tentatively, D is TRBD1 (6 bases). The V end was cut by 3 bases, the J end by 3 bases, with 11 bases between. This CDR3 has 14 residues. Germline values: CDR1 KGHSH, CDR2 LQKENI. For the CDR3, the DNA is TGTGCCAGCTCACCGCAACAGGGACACTATGGCTACACCTTC. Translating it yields CASSPQQGHYGYTF.